Described below is a single TCR beta chain sequence and its context. Both 60 Vbeta primers and 13 Jbeta primers went into the PCR. Using immunoSEQ multiplex PCR, the repertoire was profiled, and TCRdb retains in-frame clones only, with some absent. The profile shows about 140,000 clones, roughly 80% of them singletons. V was trimmed by 0 bases and J by 6 bases, leaving 12 bases between them. CDR3 length: 16 amino acids. Germline CDR1 reads LGHNA; CDR2 reads YNFKEQ. The data derive from a study of cytomegalovirus exposure and HLA in healthy donors. About the study: Clustering assigned about 76% of the roughly 420 genotyped donors to the Caucasian-associated ancestry cluster.

The gene calls are TRBV4-2 and TRBJ1-6, with D hard to call. What was sequenced was PBMCs. This TCR was recovered from a man aged 40-50 years in good health and CMV-seronegative. In DNA, the CDR3 is TGTGCCAGCAGCCAAGAAGGTACGCGGTTTAATTCACCCCTCCACTTT. Translation gives CASSQEGTRFNSPLHF.